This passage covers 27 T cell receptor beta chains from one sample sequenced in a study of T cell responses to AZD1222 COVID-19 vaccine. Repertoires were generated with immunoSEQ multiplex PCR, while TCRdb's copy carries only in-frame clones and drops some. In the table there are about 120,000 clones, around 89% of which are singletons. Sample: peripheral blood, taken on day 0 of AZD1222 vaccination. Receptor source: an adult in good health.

CDR3 residues: CASSARTGLDTEAFF. CDR3 DNA: TGCGCCAGCAGCGCCAGGACAGGGCTCGACACTGAAGCTTTCTTT. This sequence joins TRBV5-1 and TRBJ1-1; 8 bases match TRBD1. Trimming cost V 4 bases and J 3 bases; bases outside gene matches: 8. The CDR3 runs to 15 residues. Germline CDR1 reads SGHRS; CDR2 reads YFSETQ.

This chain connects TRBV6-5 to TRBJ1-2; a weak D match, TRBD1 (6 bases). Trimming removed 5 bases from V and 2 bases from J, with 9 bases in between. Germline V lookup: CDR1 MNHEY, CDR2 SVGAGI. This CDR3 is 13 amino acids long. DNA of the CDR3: TGTGCCAGCAGTCTGACAGGAAACTATGGCTACACCTTC. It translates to CASSLTGNYGYTF.

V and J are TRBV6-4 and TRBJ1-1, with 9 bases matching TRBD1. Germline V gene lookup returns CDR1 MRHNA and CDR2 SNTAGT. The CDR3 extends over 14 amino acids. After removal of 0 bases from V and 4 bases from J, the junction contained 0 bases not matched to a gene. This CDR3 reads CASSDSDRGTEAFF. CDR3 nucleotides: TGTGCCAGCAGTGACTCGGACAGGGGCACTGAAGCTTTCTTT.

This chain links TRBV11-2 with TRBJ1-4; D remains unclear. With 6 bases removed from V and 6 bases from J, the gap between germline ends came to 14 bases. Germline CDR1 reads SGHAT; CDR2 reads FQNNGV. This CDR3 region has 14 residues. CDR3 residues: CASRGFQVHEKLFF. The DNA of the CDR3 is TGTGCCAGCAGAGGATTCCAGGTTCATGAAAAACTGTTTTTT.

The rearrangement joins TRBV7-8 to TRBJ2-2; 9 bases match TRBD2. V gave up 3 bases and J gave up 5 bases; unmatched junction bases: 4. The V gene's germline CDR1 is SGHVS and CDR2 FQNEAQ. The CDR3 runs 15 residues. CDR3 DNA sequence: TGTGCCAGCAGCTTCAGGAGCGGGGGGACCGGGGAGCTGTTTTTT. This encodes CASSFRSGGTGELFF.

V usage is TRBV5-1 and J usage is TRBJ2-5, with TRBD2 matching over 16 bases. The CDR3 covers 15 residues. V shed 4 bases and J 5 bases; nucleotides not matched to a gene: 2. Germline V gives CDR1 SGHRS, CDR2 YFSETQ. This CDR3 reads CASSGTSGGAETQYF. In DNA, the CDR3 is TGCGCCAGCAGCGGGACTAGCGGGGGGGCCGAGACCCAGTACTTC. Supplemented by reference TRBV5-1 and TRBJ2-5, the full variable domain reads KAGVTQTPRYLIKTRGQQVTLSCSPISGHRSVSWYQQTPGQGLQFLFEYFSETQRNKGNFPGRFSGRQFSNSRSEMNVSTLELGDSALYLCASSGTSGGAETQYFGPGTRLLVL.

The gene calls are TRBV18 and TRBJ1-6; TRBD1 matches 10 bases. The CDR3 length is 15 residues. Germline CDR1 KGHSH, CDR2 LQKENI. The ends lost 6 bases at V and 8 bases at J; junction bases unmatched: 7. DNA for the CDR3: TGTGCCAGCTCGCCCGGGACAGGGGCGGATTCACCCCTCCACTTT. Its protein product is CASSPGTGADSPLHF.

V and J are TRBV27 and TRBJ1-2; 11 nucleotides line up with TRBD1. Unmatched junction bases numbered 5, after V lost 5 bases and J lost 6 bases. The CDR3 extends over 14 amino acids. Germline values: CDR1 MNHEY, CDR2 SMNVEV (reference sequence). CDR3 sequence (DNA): TGTGCCAGCAGTCCCGGACAGGGGGCCAATGGCTACACCTTC. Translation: CASSPGQGANGYTF.

The CDR3 nucleotides read TGCGCCAGCAGCTTGGTCCTCAGGGGCCGAACGGGGAACACTGAAGCTTTCTTT. Protein product: CASSLVLRGRTGNTEAFF. The gene calls are TRBV5-1 and TRBJ1-1, with TRBD1 as a possible D gene (6 bases). The CDR3 has 18 residues. CDR1 and CDR2 from the germline V gene are SGHRS and YFSETQ. Trimming pared 0 bases from V and 1 base from J, leaving 19 bases between.

Here the CDR3 DNA reads TGTGCCAGCAGCCAAGCCGGGACAGGGGGAATTGGAGAAAAACTGTTTTTT. This codes for CASSQAGTGGIGEKLFF. The chain joins TRBV4-2 to TRBJ1-4; 11 bases match TRBD1. After removal of 1 base from V and 8 bases from J, the junction contained 9 bases not matched to a gene. This CDR3 has 17 residues. Germline-derived CDR1 and CDR2 are LGHNA and YNFKEQ.

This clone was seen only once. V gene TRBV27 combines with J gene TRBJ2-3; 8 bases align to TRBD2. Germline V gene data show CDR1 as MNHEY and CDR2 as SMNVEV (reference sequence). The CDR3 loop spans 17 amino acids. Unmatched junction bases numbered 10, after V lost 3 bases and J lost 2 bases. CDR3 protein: CASSFFSGGQFTDTQYF. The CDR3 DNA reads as TGTGCCAGCAGTTTCTTCAGCGGGGGCCAATTCACAGATACGCAGTATTTT.

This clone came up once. DNA of the CDR3: TGTGCCAGCACCTTCAATCAGCCCCAGCATTTT. The encoded protein is CASTFNQPQHF. This chain links TRBV11-1 with TRBJ1-5, with D unclear. The CDR3 runs 11 residues. V was pared by 7 bases and J by 3 bases, with 4 bases between. CDR1 and CDR2 (germline): SGHAT, FQDESV (reference sequence).

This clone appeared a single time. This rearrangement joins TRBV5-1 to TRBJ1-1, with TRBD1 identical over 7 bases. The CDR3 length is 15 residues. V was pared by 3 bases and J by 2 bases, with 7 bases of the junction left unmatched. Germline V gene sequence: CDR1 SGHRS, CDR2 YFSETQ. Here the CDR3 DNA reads TGCGCCAGCAGCTACCCTGACAGGGATAACACTGAAGCTTTCTTT. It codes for CASSYPDRDNTEAFF.

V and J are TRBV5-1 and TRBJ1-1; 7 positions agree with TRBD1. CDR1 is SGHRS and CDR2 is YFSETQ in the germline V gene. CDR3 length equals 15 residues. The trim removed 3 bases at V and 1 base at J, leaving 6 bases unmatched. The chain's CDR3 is CASSSRQGQNTEAFF. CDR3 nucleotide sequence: TGCGCCAGCAGCTCCCGACAGGGCCAGAACACTGAAGCTTTCTTT. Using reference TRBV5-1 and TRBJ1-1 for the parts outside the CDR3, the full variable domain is KAGVTQTPRYLIKTRGQQVTLSCSPISGHRSVSWYQQTPGQGLQFLFEYFSETQRNKGNFPGRFSGRQFSNSRSEMNVSTLELGDSALYLCASSSRQGQNTEAFFGQGTRLTVV.

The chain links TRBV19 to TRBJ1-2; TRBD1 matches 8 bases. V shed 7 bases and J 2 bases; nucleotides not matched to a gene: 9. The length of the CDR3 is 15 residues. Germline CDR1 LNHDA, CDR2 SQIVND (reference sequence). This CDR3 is CASTIDRGQNYGYTF. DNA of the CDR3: TGTGCCAGTACCATTGACAGGGGACAGAACTATGGCTACACCTTC.

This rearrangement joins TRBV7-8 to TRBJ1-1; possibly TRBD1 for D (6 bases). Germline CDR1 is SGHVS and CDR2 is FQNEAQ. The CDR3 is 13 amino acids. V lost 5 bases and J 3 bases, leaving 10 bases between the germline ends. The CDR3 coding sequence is TGTGCCAGCAGCCAAACAGGGCACACTGAAGCTTTCTTT. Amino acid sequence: CASSQTGHTEAFF.

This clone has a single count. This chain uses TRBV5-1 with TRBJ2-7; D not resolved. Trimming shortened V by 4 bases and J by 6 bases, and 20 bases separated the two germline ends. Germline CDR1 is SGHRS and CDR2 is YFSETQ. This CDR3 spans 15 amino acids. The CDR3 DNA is TGCGCCAGCAGCGTGGTAGGAGACACGGTGGGCGAGCAGTACTTC. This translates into CASSVVGDTVGEQYF.

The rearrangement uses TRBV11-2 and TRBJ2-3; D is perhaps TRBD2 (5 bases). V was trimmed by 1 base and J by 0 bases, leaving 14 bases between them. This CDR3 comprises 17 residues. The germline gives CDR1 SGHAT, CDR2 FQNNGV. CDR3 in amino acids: CASSLGTGNPSTDTQYF. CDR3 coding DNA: TGTGCCAGCAGCTTAGGTACGGGGAACCCTAGCACAGATACGCAGTATTTT.

CDR3 in amino acids: CASRTTGGNYGYTF. In DNA form, the CDR3 reads TGTGCCAGCAGGACTACAGGGGGCAACTATGGCTACACCTTC. The chain is built from TRBV27 and TRBJ1-2; 9 bases are shared with TRBD1. The CDR3 loop spans 14 amino acids. Germline CDR1 MNHEY, CDR2 SMNVEV (reference sequence). J gave up 2 bases and V 6 bases, and 4 bases lay outside the gene matches.

The CDR3 DNA reads TGTGCCAGCAGCTTAGTAAGGGGGAGCTCCTATAATTCACCCCTCCACTTT. It encodes CASSLVRGSSYNSPLHF. This chain links TRBV7-8 with TRBJ1-6; D is perhaps TRBD1 (6 bases). V was cut by 1 base and J by 0 bases, with 10 bases left in between. The CDR3 is 17 amino acids. Germline CDR1 reads SGHVS; CDR2 reads FQNEAQ.

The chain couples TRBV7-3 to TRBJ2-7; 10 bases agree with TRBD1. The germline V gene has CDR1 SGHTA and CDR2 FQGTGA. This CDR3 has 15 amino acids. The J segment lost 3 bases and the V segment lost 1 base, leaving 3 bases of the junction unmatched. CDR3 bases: TGTGCCAGCAGCTTAATGACAGGGGGCCTCTACGAGCAGTACTTC. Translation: CASSLMTGGLYEQYF.

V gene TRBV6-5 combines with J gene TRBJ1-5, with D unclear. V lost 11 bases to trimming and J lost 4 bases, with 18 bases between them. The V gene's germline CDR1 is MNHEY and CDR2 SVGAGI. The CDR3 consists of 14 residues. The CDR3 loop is CAGSPGTLNQPQHF. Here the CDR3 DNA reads TGTGCCGGCTCTCCGGGAACGCTAAATCAGCCCCAGCATTTT.

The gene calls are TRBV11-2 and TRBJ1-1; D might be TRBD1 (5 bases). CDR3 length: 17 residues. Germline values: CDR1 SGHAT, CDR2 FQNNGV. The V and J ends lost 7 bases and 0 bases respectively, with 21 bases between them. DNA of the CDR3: TGTGCCAGCAACCAGGGCCGTTTGGGATCGATGAACACTGAAGCTTTCTTT. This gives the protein CASNQGRLGSMNTEAFF.

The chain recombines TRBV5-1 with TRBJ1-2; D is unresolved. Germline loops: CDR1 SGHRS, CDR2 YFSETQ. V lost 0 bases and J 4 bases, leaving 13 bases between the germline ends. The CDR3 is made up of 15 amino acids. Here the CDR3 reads CASSLADTRGYGYTF. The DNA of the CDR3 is TGCGCCAGCAGCTTGGCAGACACCCGAGGCTATGGCTACACCTTC.

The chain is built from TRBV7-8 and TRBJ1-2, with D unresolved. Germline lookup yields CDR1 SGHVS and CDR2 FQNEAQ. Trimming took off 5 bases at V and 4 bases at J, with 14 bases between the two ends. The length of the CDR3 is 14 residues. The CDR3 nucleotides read TGTGCCAGCAGCCGAGAAGCCCCAGGCTATGGCTACACCTTC. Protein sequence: CASSREAPGYGYTF.

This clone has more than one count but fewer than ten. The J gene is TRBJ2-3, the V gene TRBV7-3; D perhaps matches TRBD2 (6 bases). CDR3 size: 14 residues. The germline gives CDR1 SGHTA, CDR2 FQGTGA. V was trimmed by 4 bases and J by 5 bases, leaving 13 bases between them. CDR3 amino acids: CASSSKLGGDTQYF. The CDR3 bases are TGTGCCAGCAGCTCAAAGCTGGGGGGAGATACGCAGTATTTT.

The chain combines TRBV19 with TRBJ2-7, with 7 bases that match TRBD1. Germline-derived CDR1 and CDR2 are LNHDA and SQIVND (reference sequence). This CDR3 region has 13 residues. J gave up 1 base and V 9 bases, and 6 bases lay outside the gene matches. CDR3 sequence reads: CASGQGVSYEQYF. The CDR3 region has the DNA TGTGCCAGCGGGCAGGGGGTTTCCTACGAGCAGTACTTC.